This note documents a single T cell receptor beta chain sequence. What it binds is unknown. This specimen belongs to a study of a mutant IDH1 vaccine in newly diagnosed glioma. On the study more broadly: Vaccines began 4-6 weeks after radiotherapy alone, or with temozolomide cycles. Pretreatment consisted of radiotherapy, temozolomide, or both, with most receiving both.

The CDR3 is made up of 15 amino acids. The V end was cut by 1 base, the J end by 6 bases, with 15 bases between. Germline assignment: CDR1 SGHAT and CDR2 FQNNGV. Time point reported: week 47, end of study. Mutant IDH1 20-mer peptide, at 300 ug, made up each vaccine dose, with topical imiquimod. During weeks 1, 3, 5, 7, 11, 15, 19 and 23, patients received eight vaccinations. The protocol was immunoSEQ multiplex PCR, while the TCRdb copy is restricted to in-frame clones and leaves out a portion. The table shows tens of thousands of clones, with roughly four fifths occurring only once. This specimen consisted of PBMCs, obtained from a glioma patient whose treatment included an IDH1 peptide vaccine. This TCR came from a man aged 30-40 years with glioma. The genes are TRBV11-2 and TRBJ1-1; D possibly corresponds to TRBD1 (5 bases). The CDR3 loop reads CASSLGTQGRAEAFF. DNA of the CDR3: TGTGCCAGCAGCTTAGGGACACAAGGGAGGGCTGAAGCTTTCTTT.